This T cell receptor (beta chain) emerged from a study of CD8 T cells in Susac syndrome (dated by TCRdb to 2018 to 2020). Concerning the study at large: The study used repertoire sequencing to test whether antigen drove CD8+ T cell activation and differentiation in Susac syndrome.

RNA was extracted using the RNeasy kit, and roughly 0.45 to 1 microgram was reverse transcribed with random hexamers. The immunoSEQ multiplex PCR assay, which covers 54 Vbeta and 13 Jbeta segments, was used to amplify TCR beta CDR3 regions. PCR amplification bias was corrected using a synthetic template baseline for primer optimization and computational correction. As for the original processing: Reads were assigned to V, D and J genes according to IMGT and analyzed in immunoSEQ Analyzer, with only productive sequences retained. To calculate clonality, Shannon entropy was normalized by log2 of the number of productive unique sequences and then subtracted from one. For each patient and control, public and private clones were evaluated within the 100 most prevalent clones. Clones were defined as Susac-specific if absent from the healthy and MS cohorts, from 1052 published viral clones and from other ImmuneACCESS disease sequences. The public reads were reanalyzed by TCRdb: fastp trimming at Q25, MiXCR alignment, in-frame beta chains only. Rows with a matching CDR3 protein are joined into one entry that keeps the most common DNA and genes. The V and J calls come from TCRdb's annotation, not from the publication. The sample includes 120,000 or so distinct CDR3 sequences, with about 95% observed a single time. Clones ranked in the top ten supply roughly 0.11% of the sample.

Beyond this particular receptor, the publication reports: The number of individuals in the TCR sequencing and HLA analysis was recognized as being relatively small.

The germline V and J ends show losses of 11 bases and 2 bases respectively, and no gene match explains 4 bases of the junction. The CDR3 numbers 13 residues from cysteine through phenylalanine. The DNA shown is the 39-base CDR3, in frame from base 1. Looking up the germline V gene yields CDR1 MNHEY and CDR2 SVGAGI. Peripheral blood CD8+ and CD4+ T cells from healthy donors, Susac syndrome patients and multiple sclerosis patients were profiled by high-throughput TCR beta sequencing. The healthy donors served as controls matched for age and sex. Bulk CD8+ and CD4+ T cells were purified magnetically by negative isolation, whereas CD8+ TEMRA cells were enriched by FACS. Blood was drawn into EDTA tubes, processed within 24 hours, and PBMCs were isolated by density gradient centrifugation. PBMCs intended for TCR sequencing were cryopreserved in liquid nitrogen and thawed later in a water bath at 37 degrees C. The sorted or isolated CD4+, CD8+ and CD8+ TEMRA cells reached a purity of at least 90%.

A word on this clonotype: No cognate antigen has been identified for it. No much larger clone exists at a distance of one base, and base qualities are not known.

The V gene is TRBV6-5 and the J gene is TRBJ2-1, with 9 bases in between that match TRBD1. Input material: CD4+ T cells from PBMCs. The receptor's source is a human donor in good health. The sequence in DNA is TGTGCCGCTGGACAGGGGCCCTACAATGAGCAGTTCTTC. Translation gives CAAGQGPYNEQFF.